This T cell receptor beta chain was retrieved from a study of blood T cell repertoires in COVID-19. Between the trimmed V and J ends, which lost 0 bases and 5 bases, there was a span of 11 bases. This CDR3 comprises 15 residues. Germline loops: CDR1 SGHTA, CDR2 FQGNSA. A COVID-19 case was met by exposed participants within 2 weeks before study entry. Original methodology: Reference gene primer amplification in the assay estimated nucleated cell counts. The method was immunoSEQ multiplex PCR; TCRdb's version includes in-frame clones alone and lacks a portion of them. D and trimming come from the DNA, and the V and J calls and clone size come from that table. Among a few hundred thousand clones listed, approximately 89% were seen once.

The origin of this receptor is a woman aged 50 to 60 who had been exposed to COVID-19. The chain is built from TRBV7-2 and TRBJ2-1; a weak D match, TRBD2 (6 bases). The sample consisted of PBMCs or T cells enriched from blood (not recorded which). The CDR3 DNA follows: TGTGCCAGCAGCTTAGCGGGGGGAAGAAACAATGAGCAGTTCTTC. It translates to CASSLAGGRNNEQFF. Filled out from reference TRBV7-2 and TRBJ2-1, the complete variable domain reads GAGVSQSPSNKVTEKGKDVELRCDPISGHTALYWYRQSLGQGLEFLIYFQGNSAPDKSGLPSDRFSAERTGGSVSTLTIQRTQQEDSAVYLCASSLAGGRNNEQFFGPGTRLTVL.